These T cell receptor beta chains were read from a single sample in a study of shared clonotypes between healthy human individuals. Assay: immunoSEQ multiplex PCR; the TCRdb copy retains only in-frame clones and omits some. The sample has over a million clones; approximately 96% are singletons. Sample: naive CD4+ T cells sorted from blood. These receptors originate from a young man in good health. Each CDR3 is given with its conserved first and last residue.

TRBV9	TRBJ1-3	CASSVQGVPGNTIYF
TRBV19	TRBJ2-3	CASQGTSGTDTQYF
TRBV11-2	TRBJ2-7	CASRPLVGRSHPSYEQYF
TRBV19	TRBJ1-5	CASSTRSGASYNQPQHF
TRBV4-3	TRBJ2-7	CASSQRLDATYEQYF
TRBV29-1	TRBJ2-7	CSVGGRGEQYF
TRBV9	TRBJ1-5	CASSVGENRQPQHF
TRBV6-5	TRBJ2-7	CASSPLPTYEQYF
TRBV5-1	TRBJ2-7	CASSLTLQGPNYEQYF
TRBV6-5	TRBJ2-7	CASSPLGGGGAEQYF
TRBV5-1	TRBJ2-3	CASSRTSGSSLDTQYF
TRBV7-8	TRBJ2-7	CASSLGDRGYEQYF
TRBV15	TRBJ2-7	CATSVRAAYEQYF
TRBV5-1	TRBJ2-7	CASSLVAGTSYEQYF
TRBV2	TRBJ2-1	CASFLQRSYNEQFF
TRBV11-3	TRBJ2-7	CASSSGLASSYEQYF
TRBV5-4	TRBJ1-3	CASSLESGTSSGNTIYF
TRBV27	TRBJ2-5	CATRAAGRALVETQYF
TRBV5-1	TRBJ1-4	CASSQPEQAPNEKLFF
TRBV7-6	TRBJ2-3	CASSSNPRTSTDTQYF
TRBV7-9	TRBJ2-1	CASSLARVGYNEQFF
TRBV27	TRBJ1-1	CASSPSTGHGTEAFF
TRBV6-6	TRBJ2-2	CASSKGQGASTGELFF
TRBV4-2	TRBJ1-2	CASSQDRDRVRVNYGYTF
TRBV18	TRBJ1-3	CASSPLTTRTVSSGNTIYF
TRBV5-1	TRBJ2-1	CASSLTRQSYNEQFF
TRBV29-1	TRBJ2-2	CSVVPGGTGELFF